A single sample gave rise to the 25 T cell receptor beta chains below, sequenced in a study of T cell repertoires in cytomegalovirus infection. No antigens are known for them. Each CDR3 protein is one row after TCRdb ran MiXCR on the reads. In the table there are around 310,000 distinct CDR3 sequences, just under 30% of which are singletons. Sequencing was performed on cultured PBMCs, taken from culture after CMV antigen stimulation. Receptors originate from a human donor in good health (CMV status not recorded). Some clones in this sample may be carry-over from other donors' samples.

CDR3 DNA sequence: TGCAGTGCTAGAGATCCCACTAGCGGGAGTCCTAATGAGCAGTTCTTC. Protein: CSARDPTSGSPNEQFF. The V call is TRBV20-1, the J call TRBJ2-1; 11 bases align to TRBD2. This CDR3 has 16 amino acids. V trimming: 0 bases; J trimming: 7 bases; junction bases outside the gene matches: 8. Germline CDR1 is DFQATT and CDR2 is SNEGSKA (reference sequence).

This clonotype was observed many times. The chain has TRBV25-1 and TRBJ1-5; 7 nucleotides align to TRBD1. CDR1 MGHDK and CDR2 SYGVNS come from the germline V gene. The CDR3 covers 14 residues. V shed 5 bases and J 4 bases; nucleotides not matched to a gene: 5. The DNA of the CDR3 is TGTGCCAGCAGTTCAGGGGGACAGAATCAGCCCCAGCATTTT. This translates into CASSSGGQNQPQHF.

The chain links TRBV27 to TRBJ1-1; D unclear. Trimming left V 0 bases short and J 10 bases short, with 12 bases between. The CDR3 loop spans 13 amino acids. CDR1 is MNHEY, CDR2 SMNVEV, per germline (reference sequence). CDR3 sequence reads: CASSLSERSAAFF. The CDR3 bases are TGTGCCAGCAGTTTATCCGAGAGGTCTGCAGCTTTCTTT.

This clonotype was seen only once. The chain couples TRBV11-2 to TRBJ2-3, with D hard to call. V was clipped by 5 bases and J by 1 base, with 10 bases between them. The CDR3 has 14 amino acids. The V gene's germline CDR1 is SGHAT and CDR2 FQNNGV. The CDR3 region has the DNA TGTGCCAGCAGCCCCGTCATTCGCACAGATACGCAGTATTTT. It specifies CASSPVIRTDTQYF.

This clonotype was counted at least ten times. This rearrangement joins TRBV25-1 to TRBJ1-3; D unclear. Germline CDR1 is MGHDK and CDR2 is SYGVNS. The germline V and J ends were trimmed by 2 bases and 3 bases, with 8 bases remaining between them. The CDR3 spans 14 residues. The CDR3 DNA is TGTGCCAGCAGTGAAGGAGGTAGTGGAAACACCATATATTTT. Amino acids: CASSEGGSGNTIYF.

J is TRBJ2-3 and V is TRBV20-1; the D is unclear. V lost 3 bases to trimming and J lost 4 bases, with 11 bases between them. Germline CDR1 reads DFQATT; CDR2 reads SNEGSKA (reference sequence). The CDR3 runs to 13 residues. CDR3 nucleotides: TGCAGTGCTAGCCTTTCGCGAGCAGATACGCAGTATTTT. Amino acid sequence: CSASLSRADTQYF.

J is TRBJ2-3 and V is TRBV10-3; D not resolved. Deletions cut 0 bases from V and 2 bases from J, with 6 bases between. Germline CDR1 reads ENHRY; CDR2 reads SYGVKD. This CDR3 has 14 residues. CDR3 in amino acids: CAISESGSTDTQYF. The DNA for the CDR3 is TGTGCCATCAGTGAGTCAGGCTCCACAGATACGCAGTATTTT.

V and J are TRBV24-1 and TRBJ2-2; 9 bases line up with TRBD2. Germline assignment: CDR1 KGHDR and CDR2 SFDVKD. The CDR3 consists of 17 residues. V was pared by 4 bases and J by 1 base, with 6 bases of the junction left unmatched. CDR3 sequence (DNA): TGTGCCACCAGTGAAACCGGACTAGCGATGAACACCGGGGAGCTGTTTTTT. It specifies CATSETGLAMNTGELFF.

CDR3 in DNA: TGTGCCAGCAGCTACATTACCGGGACTAGGAACAATGAGCAGTTCTTC. Translating it yields CASSYITGTRNNEQFF. V gene TRBV5-4 combines with J gene TRBJ2-1; the match to TRBD2 covers 8 bases. There are 16 residues in the CDR3. J was trimmed by 5 bases and V by 3 bases; bases with no gene match: 10. Germline-derived CDR1 and CDR2 are SGHNT and YYREEE (reference sequence).

This clonotype showed up many times. This chain connects TRBV12-3 or TRBV12-4 to TRBJ2-7; TRBD2 agrees at 7 bases. The CDR3 has 14 residues. The trim removed 6 bases at V and 2 bases at J, leaving 7 bases unmatched. The CDR3 region is CASSSQRGTYEQYF. CDR3 DNA sequence: TGTGCCAGCAGCTCGCAGCGGGGAACCTACGAGCAGTACTTC.

The V gene is TRBV6-1, the J gene TRBJ1-1; D possibly corresponds to TRBD1 (5 bases). Germline V gives CDR1 MNHNS, CDR2 SASEGT. The germline V and J ends were trimmed by 1 base and 0 bases, with 15 bases remaining between them. The CDR3 is made up of 17 amino acids. CDR3 protein: CASSEGFGSGLNTEAFF. The CDR3 region has the DNA TGTGCCAGCAGTGAAGGTTTCGGGTCAGGGTTGAACACTGAAGCTTTCTTT.

A few counts support this clonotype. J is TRBJ1-2 and V is TRBV29-1; tentative D call: TRBD1 (5 bases). Germline V gene lookup returns CDR1 SQVTM and CDR2 ANQGSEA. Trimming stripped 3 bases from V and 6 bases from J, with 11 bases between. CDR3 length: 12 residues. The CDR3 DNA reads as TGCAGCGTTGAGGGCCAGGGCCATGGCTACACCTTC. It yields the protein CSVEGQGHGYTF.

This clonotype appeared a single time. This chain connects TRBV28 to TRBJ2-5, with TRBD2 matching 8 bases. CDR3 length equals 16 residues. The V gene end was trimmed by 6 bases and the J gene end by 4 bases; junction bases not matched to a gene: 13. The germline V gene encodes CDR1 MDHEN and CDR2 SYDVKM. CDR3 region: CASSPPSPGGRETQYF. The CDR3, as DNA: TGTGCCAGCAGCCCCCCCTCTCCGGGGGGGCGAGAGACCCAGTACTTC.

CDR3 in amino acids: CASSLTPGQGRDIQYF. In DNA, the CDR3 is TGTGCCAGCAGCTTAACCCCCGGACAGGGTAGAGACATTCAGTACTTC. This rearrangement joins TRBV11-2 to TRBJ2-4; 8 bases map to TRBD1. Looked up from germline, CDR1 is SGHAT and CDR2 is FQNNGV. The CDR3 sequence is 16 residues long. V lost 2 bases and J lost 8; bases outside the gene matches: 11.

V and J are TRBV10-2 and TRBJ2-5, with D maybe TRBD2 (5 bases). This CDR3 has 13 amino acids. Trimming removed 0 bases from V and 5 bases from J, with 7 bases in between. Germline V lookup: CDR1 WSHSY, CDR2 SAAADI. The CDR3 region is CASSESDWETQYF. The DNA of the CDR3 is TGCGCCAGCAGTGAGTCGGACTGGGAGACCCAGTACTTC.

The chain carries TRBV7-2 and TRBJ2-7; D is unclear. With 1 base removed from V and 6 bases from J, the gap between germline ends came to 10 bases. The CDR3 is made up of 13 amino acids. In germline, CDR1 is SGHTA, CDR2 FQGNSA. The DNA of the CDR3 is TGTGCCAGCAGCTTAGGCTCGGCGGTCGAGCAGTACTTC. Protein: CASSLGSAVEQYF.

This clonotype was detected only a few times. The gene calls are TRBV5-4 and TRBJ1-5; 9 bases align to TRBD1. The CDR3 covers 17 residues. Per the germline V gene, CDR1 is SGHNT and CDR2 is YYREEE (reference sequence). J lost 0 bases, V lost 4 bases, and 8 bases had no gene match. CDR3 sequence: CASSAGTGPDSNQPQHF. The CDR3 DNA reads as TGTGCCAGCAGCGCGGGGACAGGGCCCGATAGCAATCAGCCCCAGCATTTT.

The sample holds a few counts of this clonotype. V is TRBV28 and J is TRBJ2-1; 9 bases map to TRBD1. Per germline, CDR1 MDHEN and CDR2 SYDVKM. Trimming cost V 6 bases and J 5 bases; bases outside gene matches: 8. The CDR3 is 15 residues long. The CDR3 loop reads CASRPGTGNNNEQFF. As DNA, the CDR3 is TGTGCCAGCAGACCTGGGACAGGGAACAACAATGAGCAGTTCTTC.

This clonotype has a handful of counts. V usage is TRBV9 and J usage is TRBJ1-5; D possibly corresponds to TRBD1 (5 bases). Germline CDR1 SGDLS, CDR2 YYNGEE. V lost 2 bases and J lost 0, with 9 bases in between. The CDR3 contains 15 residues. The CDR3 sequence is CASSVGPDSNQPQHF. Here the CDR3 DNA reads TGTGCCAGCAGCGTGGGGCCAGATAGCAATCAGCCCCAGCATTTT.

This chain connects TRBV4-1 to TRBJ2-4; D is possibly TRBD1 or TRBD2 (5 bases each). This CDR3 region has 13 residues. Germline values: CDR1 MGHRA, CDR2 YSYEKL. V was shortened by 0 bases and J by 6 bases, with 6 bases between the two germline ends. The CDR3 DNA reads as TGCGCCAGCAGCCAAGATGGGGGAAACATTCAGTACTTC. It codes for CASSQDGGNIQYF.

This clonotype was observed a few times. This chain uses TRBV18 with TRBJ1-2, with D perhaps TRBD1 (6 bases). Trimming left V 6 bases short and J 0 bases short, with 14 bases between. Germline V gene lookup returns CDR1 KGHSH and CDR2 LQKENI. CDR3 length: 15 residues. For the CDR3, the DNA is TGTGCCAGCTCGCCGCGGACAGTTACTAACTATGGCTACACCTTC. This sequence encodes CASSPRTVTNYGYTF.

The J gene is TRBJ2-2, the V gene TRBV12-3 or TRBV12-4; 7 bases agree with TRBD2. The junction had 6 bases not matched to a gene; V was cut back by 5 bases and J by 6 bases. CDR3 length: 14 residues. CDR3 nucleotides: TGTGCCAGCAGTCCCAGCGGGATGGCCGGGGAGCTGTTTTTT. It yields the protein CASSPSGMAGELFF.

The V and J genes are TRBV12-3 or TRBV12-4 and TRBJ2-1; TRBD2 is a possible D gene (6 bases). This CDR3 comprises 16 residues. Trimming took off 1 base at V and 9 bases at J, with 19 bases between the two ends. CDR3 amino acids: CASSLVLGGARVEQFF. As DNA, the CDR3 is TGTGCCAGCAGTTTAGTTCTCGGCGGGGCCCGGGTTGAGCAGTTCTTC.

This clonotype was observed at least ten times. J is TRBJ2-7 and V is TRBV7-2, with 11 bases identical to TRBD2. The length of the CDR3 is 15 residues. The V segment lost 5 bases and the J segment 2 bases; nucleotides outside the gene matches: 5. CDR1 and CDR2 (germline): SGHTA, FQGNSA. CDR3 nucleotides: TGTGCCAGCAGCCCTACTAGCGGGAGAACCTACGAGCAGTACTTC. Translating it yields CASSPTSGRTYEQYF.

This clonotype was detected many times. This sequence joins TRBV6-6 and TRBJ1-1; D is uncertain. Between the trimmed V and J ends, which lost 7 bases and 0 bases, there was a span of 9 bases. The CDR3 is made up of 13 amino acids. Germline-derived CDR1 and CDR2 are MNHNY and SVGAGI (reference sequence). Written as DNA, the CDR3 is TGTGCCAGCACCGTAATCGTGAACACTGAAGCTTTCTTT. Its translation is CASTVIVNTEAFF.